This passage covers 10 T cell receptor beta chains from one sample sequenced in a study of monozygotic twins with inflammatory bowel disease. TCRdb re-called the 5' RACE reads; one entry per CDR3 protein, DNA not given. This sample's table reports approximately 160,000 distinct CDR3 sequences. Input material: blood. These receptor sequences come from a human donor with ulcerative colitis or Crohn's disease, or a healthy co-twin of an affected twin (not recorded which).

The chain has TRBV9 and TRBJ1-2; TCRdb designates TRBD1, a call that cannot be tested without DNA. CDR1 SGDLS and CDR2 YYNGEE come from the germline V gene. The CDR3 has 15 residues. CDR3 sequence: CASSVTPWGPGGYTF.

The chain joins TRBV24-1 to TRBJ2-1; TCRdb calls TRBD2, which cannot be checked without DNA. Germline V gene lookup returns CDR1 KGHDR and CDR2 SFDVKD. There are 15 residues in the CDR3. CDR3 region: CATSDPPGLATEQFF.

The chain recombines TRBV29-1 with TRBJ1-6. Germline loops: CDR1 SQVTM, CDR2 ANQGSEA. The CDR3 runs 15 residues. CDR3 loop: CSVEGRLSYNSPLHF.

V gene TRBV12-3 or TRBV12-4 combines with J gene TRBJ2-7; TCRdb lists TRBD1, though no DNA is available to test this call. The CDR3 is 11 amino acids. The CDR3 sequence is CASSQTVEQYF.

The CDR3 region is CSAGTGGETQYF. The V call is TRBV29-1, the J call TRBJ2-5; TCRdb picks TRBD1, but there is no DNA to check that call. The CDR3 is made up of 12 amino acids. Germline lookup yields CDR1 SQVTM and CDR2 ANQGSEA.

This sequence joins TRBV5-1 and TRBJ1-4. The CDR3 is 14 residues long. Germline V lookup: CDR1 SGHRS, CDR2 YFSETQ. The CDR3 protein is CASRVQTTNEKLFF.

The chain employs TRBV11-2 and TRBJ1-6; there is no DNA to check the TCRdb D call of TRBD1. The CDR3 has 15 amino acids. The germline V gene has CDR1 SGHAT and CDR2 FQNNGV. The CDR3 sequence is CASSGTVTLNSPLHF.

This clonotype counts as medium-sized (0.01 to 0.1%) by frequency. This chain links TRBV5-1 with TRBJ2-7; the TCRdb call, TRBD1, lacks DNA for checking. Looked up from germline, CDR1 is SGHRS and CDR2 is YFSETQ. The CDR3 contains 14 residues. CDR3 region: CASSLGQGPYEQYF.

This rearrangement joins TRBV28 to TRBJ1-5; TCRdb gives TRBD1 as the D gene, but with no DNA this cannot be confirmed. Germline V lookup: CDR1 MDHEN, CDR2 SYDVKM. The CDR3 has 16 residues. The CDR3 reads CASSLGQGDGNQPQHF.

The chain links TRBV5-1 to TRBJ2-7; without DNA, the TCRdb call of TRBD1 cannot be checked. CDR1 is SGHRS, CDR2 YFSETQ, per germline. The CDR3 covers 17 residues. CDR3 amino acids: CASSSGTGLVSSYEQYF.